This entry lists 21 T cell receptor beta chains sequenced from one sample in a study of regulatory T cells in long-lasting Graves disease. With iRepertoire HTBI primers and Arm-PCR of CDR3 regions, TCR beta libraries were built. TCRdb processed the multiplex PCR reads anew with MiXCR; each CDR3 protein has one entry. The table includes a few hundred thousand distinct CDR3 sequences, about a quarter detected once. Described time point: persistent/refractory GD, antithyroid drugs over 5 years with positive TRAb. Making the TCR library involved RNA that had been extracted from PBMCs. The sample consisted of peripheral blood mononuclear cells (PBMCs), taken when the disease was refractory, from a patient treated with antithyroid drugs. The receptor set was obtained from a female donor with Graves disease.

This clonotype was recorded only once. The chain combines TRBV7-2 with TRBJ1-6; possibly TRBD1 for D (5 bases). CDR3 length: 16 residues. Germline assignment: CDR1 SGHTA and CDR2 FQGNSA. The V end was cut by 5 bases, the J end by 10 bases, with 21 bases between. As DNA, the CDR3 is TGTGCCAGCAGCCCCCGGAGTGCGGGGTGGGACTCACCCCTCCACTTT. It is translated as CASSPRSAGWDSPLHF.

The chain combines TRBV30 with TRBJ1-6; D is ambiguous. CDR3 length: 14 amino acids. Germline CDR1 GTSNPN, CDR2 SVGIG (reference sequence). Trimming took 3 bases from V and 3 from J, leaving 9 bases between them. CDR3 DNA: TGTGCCTGGAGCGACGGAGGCTATAATTCACCCCTCCACTTT. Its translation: CAWSDGGYNSPLHF.

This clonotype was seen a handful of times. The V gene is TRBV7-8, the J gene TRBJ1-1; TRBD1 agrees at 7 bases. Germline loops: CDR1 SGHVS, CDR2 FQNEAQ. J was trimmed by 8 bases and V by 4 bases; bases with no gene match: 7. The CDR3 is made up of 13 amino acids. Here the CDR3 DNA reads TGTGCCAGCAGCTCTGGACAGGCCGTCGAAGCTTTCTTT. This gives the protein CASSSGQAVEAFF.

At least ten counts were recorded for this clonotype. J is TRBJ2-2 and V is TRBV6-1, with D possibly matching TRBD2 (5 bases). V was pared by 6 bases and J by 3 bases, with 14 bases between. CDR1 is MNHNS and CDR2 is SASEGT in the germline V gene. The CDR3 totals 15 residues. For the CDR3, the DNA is TGTGCCAGCAGGTTGGGCAGGCGGGACACCGGGGAGCTGTTTTTT. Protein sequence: CASRLGRRDTGELFF.

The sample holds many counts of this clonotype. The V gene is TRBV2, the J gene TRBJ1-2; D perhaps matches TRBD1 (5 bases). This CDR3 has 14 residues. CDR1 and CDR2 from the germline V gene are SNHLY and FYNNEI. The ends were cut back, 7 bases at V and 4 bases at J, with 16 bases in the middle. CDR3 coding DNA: TGTGCCAGCAAAGCCATAGGGACTAGCTATGGCTACACCTTC. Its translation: CASKAIGTSYGYTF.

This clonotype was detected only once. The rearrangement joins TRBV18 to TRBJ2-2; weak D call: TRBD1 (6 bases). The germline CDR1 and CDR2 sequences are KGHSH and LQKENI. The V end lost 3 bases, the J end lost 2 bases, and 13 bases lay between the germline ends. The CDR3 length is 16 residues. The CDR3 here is CASSPARTANTGELFF. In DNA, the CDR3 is TGTGCCAGCTCACCGGCAAGGACAGCCAACACCGGGGAGCTGTTTTTT.

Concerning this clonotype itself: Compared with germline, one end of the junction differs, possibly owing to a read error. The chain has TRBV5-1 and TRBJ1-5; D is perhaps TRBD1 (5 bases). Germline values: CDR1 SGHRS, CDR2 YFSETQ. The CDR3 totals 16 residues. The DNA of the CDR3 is TGTGCCAGCAGCTTGAGCTGGCAGGGTAGCAATCAGCCCCAGCATTTT. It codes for CASSLSWQGSNQPQHF.

The CDR3 loop reads CSARPNHRDEQYF. CDR3 DNA: TGCAGTGCTAGACCGAACCACAGGGACGAGCAGTACTTC. This chain links TRBV20-1 with TRBJ2-7; perhaps TRBD1 as D (6 bases). This CDR3 region has 13 residues. Germline assignment: CDR1 DFQATT and CDR2 SNEGSKA (reference sequence). With 2 bases removed from V and 5 bases from J, the gap between germline ends came to 13 bases.

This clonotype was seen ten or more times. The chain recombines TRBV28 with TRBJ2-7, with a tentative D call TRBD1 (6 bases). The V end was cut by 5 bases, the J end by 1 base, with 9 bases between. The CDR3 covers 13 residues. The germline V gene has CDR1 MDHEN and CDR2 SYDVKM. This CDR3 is CASSGRGSYEQYF. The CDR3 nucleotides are TGTGCCAGCAGTGGCAGGGGATCCTACGAGCAGTACTTC.

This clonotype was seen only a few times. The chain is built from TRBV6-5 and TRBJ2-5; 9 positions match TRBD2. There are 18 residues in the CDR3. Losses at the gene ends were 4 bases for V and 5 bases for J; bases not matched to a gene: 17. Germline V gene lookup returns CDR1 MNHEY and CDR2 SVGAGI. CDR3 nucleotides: TGTGCCAGCAGTTCCCCAGCTGCCCTAGCGGGACGAGGGGAGACCCAGTACTTC. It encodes CASSSPAALAGRGETQYF.

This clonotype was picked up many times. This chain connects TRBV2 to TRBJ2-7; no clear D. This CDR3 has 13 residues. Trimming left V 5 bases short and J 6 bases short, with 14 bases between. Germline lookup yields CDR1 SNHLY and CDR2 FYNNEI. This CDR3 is CASSNGRLSEQYF. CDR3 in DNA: TGTGCCAGCAGTAACGGACGTCTCTCCGAGCAGTACTTC.

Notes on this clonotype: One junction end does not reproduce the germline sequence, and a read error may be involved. The CDR3 sequence is CASSFQGETLYF. In DNA form, the CDR3 reads TGTGCCAGCAGTTTCCAGGGAGAGACCCTGTACTTC. V gene TRBV28 combines with J gene TRBJ2-5, with D perhaps given as TRBD1 or TRBD2 (5 bases each). This CDR3 region has 12 residues. CDR1 is MDHEN, CDR2 SYDVKM, per germline.

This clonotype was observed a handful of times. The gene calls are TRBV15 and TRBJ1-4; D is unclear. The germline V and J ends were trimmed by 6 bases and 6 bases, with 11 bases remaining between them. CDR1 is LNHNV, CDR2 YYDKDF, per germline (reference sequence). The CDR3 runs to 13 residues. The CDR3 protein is CATSSRVYEKLFF. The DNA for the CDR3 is TGTGCCACCAGTTCTCGGGTCTATGAAAAACTGTTTTTT.

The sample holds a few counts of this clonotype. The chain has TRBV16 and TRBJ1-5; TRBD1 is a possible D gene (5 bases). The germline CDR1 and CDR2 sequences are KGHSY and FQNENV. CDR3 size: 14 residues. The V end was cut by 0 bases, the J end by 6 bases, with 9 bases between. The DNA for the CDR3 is TGTGCCAGCAGCCAATCCGGGGGTAGTCAGCCCCAGCATTTT. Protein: CASSQSGGSQPQHF.

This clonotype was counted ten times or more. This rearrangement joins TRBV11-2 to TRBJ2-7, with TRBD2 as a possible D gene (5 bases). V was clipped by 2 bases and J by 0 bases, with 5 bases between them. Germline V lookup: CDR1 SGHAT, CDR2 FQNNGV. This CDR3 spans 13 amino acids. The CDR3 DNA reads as TGTGCCAGCAGCTTAACTAGCTCCTACGAGCAGTACTTC. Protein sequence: CASSLTSSYEQYF. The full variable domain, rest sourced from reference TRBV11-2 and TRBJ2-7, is EAGVAQSPRYKIIEKRQSVAFWCNPISGHATLYWYQQILGQGPKLLIQFQNNGVVDDSQLPKDRFSAERLKGVDSTLKIQPAKLEDSAVYLCASSLTSSYEQYFGPGTRLTVT.

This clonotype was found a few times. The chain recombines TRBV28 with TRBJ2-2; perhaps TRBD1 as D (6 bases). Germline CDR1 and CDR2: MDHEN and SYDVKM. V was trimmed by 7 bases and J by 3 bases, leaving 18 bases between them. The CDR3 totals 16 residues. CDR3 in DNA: TGTGCCAGCAACAATCCCGGACAGCTATACACCGGGGAGCTGTTTTTT. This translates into CASNNPGQLYTGELFF.

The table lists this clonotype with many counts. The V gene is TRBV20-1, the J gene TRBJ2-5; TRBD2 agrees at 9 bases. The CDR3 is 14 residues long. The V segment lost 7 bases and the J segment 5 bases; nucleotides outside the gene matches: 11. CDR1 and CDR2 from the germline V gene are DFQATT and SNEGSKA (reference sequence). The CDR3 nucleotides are TGCAGTGTCGGGCGGGAGGGCCTTACGGAGACCCAGTACTTC. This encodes CSVGREGLTETQYF.

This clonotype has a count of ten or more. CDR3 residues: CSAGPGLVPPYEQYF. CDR3 sequence (DNA): TGCAGTGCTGGGCCGGGGCTAGTACCCCCCTACGAGCAGTACTTC. This rearrangement joins TRBV20-1 to TRBJ2-7, with D perhaps TRBD1 or TRBD2 (5 bases each). This CDR3 has 15 residues. V shed 5 bases and J shed 2 bases, with 19 bases lying between them. Germline V gives CDR1 DFQATT, CDR2 SNEGSKA (reference sequence).

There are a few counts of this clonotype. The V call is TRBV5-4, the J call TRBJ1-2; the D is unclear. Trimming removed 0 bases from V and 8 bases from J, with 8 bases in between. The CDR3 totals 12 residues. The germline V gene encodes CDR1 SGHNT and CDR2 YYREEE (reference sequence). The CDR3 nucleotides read TGTGCCAGCAGCTTGGGGGCCGAAGGCTACACCTTC. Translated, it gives CASSLGAEGYTF.

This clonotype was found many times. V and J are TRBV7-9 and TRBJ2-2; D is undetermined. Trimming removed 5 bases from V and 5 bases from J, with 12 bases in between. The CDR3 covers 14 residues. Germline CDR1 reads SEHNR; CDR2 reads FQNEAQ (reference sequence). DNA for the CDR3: TGTGCCAGCAGCGAGGATAGTGCGACCGGGGAGCTGTTTTTT. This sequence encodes CASSEDSATGELFF. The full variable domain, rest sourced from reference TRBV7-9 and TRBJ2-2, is DTGVSQNPRHKITKRGQNVTFRCDPISEHNRLYWYRQTLGQGPEFLTYFQNEAQLEKSRLLSDRFSAERPKGSFSTLEIQRTEQGDSAMYLCASSEDSATGELFFGEGSRLTVL.

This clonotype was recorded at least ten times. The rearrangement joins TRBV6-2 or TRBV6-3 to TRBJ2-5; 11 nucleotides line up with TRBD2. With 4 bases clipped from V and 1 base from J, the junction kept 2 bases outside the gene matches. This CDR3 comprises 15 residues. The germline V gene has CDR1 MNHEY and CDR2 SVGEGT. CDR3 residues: CASSFLAGGQETQYF. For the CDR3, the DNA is TGTGCCAGCAGTTTCCTAGCGGGAGGCCAAGAGACCCAGTACTTC.